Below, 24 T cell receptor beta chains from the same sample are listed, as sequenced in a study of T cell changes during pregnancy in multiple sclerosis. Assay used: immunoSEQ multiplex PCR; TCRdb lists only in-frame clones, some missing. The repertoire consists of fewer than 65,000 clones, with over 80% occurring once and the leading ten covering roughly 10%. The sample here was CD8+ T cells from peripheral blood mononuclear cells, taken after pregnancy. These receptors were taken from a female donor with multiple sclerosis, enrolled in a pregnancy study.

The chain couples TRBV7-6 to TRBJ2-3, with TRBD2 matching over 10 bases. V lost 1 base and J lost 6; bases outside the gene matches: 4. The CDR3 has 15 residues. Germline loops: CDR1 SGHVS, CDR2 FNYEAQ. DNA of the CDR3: TGTGCCAGCAGCTTAGAGGCTAGCGGGGGTGATACGCAGTATTTT. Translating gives CASSLEASGGDTQYF.

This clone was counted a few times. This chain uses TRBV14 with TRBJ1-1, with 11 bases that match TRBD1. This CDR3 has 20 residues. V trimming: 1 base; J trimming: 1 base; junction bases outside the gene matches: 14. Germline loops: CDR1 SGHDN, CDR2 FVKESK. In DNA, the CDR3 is TGTGCCAGCAGCCAAGTTGCCGGGACAGGGGGTCCGGTGGAGAACACTGAAGCTTTCTTT. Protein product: CASSQVAGTGGPVENTEAFF. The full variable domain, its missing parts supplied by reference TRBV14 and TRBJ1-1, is EAGVTQFPSHSVIEKGQTVTLRCDPISGHDNLYWYRRVMGKEIKFLLHFVKESKQDESGMPNNRFLAERTGGTYSTLKVQPAELEDSGVYFCASSQVAGTGGPVENTEAFFGQGTRLTVV.

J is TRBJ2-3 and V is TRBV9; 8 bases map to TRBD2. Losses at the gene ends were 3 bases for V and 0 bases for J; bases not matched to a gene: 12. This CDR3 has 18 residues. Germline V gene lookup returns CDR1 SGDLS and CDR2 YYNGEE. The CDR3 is CASSAGRVGGESTDTQYF. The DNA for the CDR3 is TGTGCCAGCAGCGCGGGCAGGGTCGGGGGGGAGAGCACAGATACGCAGTATTTT.

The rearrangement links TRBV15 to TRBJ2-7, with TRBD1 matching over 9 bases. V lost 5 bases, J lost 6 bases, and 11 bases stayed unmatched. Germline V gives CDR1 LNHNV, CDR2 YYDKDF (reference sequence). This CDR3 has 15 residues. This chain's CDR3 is CATSEDRGIPLEQYF. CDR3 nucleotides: TGTGCCACCAGCGAGGACAGGGGCATTCCCCTCGAGCAGTACTTC.

The CDR3 sequence: CAWVGTGMLGGYTF. The CDR3 nucleotides are TGTGCCTGGGTAGGGACAGGTATGCTTGGCGGCTACACCTTC. The rearrangement uses TRBV30 and TRBJ1-2; 8 bases line up with TRBD1. The CDR3 spans 14 residues. The ends lost 5 bases at V and 8 bases at J; junction bases unmatched: 13. Per germline, CDR1 GTSNPN and CDR2 SVGIG (reference sequence).

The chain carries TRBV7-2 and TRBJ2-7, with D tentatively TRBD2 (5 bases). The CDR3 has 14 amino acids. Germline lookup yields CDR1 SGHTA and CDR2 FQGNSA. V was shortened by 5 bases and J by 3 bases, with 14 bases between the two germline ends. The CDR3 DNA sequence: TGTGCCAGCAGCCGATCGGGGAGCGACTACGAGCAGTACTTC. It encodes CASSRSGSDYEQYF.

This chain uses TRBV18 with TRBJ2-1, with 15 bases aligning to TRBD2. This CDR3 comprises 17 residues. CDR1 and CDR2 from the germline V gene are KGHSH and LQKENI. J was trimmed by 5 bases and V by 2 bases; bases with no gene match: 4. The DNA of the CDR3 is TGTGCCAGCTCACCAATAGGACTAGCGGGGGGGGACAATGAGCAGTTCTTC. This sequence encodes CASSPIGLAGGDNEQFF. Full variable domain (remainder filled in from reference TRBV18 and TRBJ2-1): NAGVMQNPRHLVRRRGQEARLRCSPMKGHSHVYWYRQLPEEGLKFMVYLQKENIIDESGMPKERFSAEFPKEGPSILRIQQVVRGDSAAYFCASSPIGLAGGDNEQFFGPGTRLTVL.

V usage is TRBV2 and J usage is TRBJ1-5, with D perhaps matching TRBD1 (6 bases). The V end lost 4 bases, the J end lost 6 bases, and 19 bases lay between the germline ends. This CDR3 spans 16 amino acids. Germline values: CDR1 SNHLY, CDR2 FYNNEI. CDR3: CASSGANQGKFQPQHF. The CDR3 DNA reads TGTGCCAGCAGTGGAGCCAACCAGGGGAAATTTCAGCCCCAGCATTTT.

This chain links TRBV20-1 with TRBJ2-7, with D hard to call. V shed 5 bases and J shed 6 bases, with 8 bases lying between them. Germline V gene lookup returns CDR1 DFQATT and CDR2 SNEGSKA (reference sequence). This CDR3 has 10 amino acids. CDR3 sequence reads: CSALAFEQYF. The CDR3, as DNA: TGCAGTGCTCTTGCGTTCGAGCAGTACTTC.

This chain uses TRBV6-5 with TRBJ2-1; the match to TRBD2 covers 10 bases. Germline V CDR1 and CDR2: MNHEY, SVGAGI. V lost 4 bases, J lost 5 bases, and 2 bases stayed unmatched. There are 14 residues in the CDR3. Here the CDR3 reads CASSSGLANNEQFF. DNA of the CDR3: TGTGCCAGCAGTTCGGGACTAGCGAACAATGAGCAGTTCTTC.

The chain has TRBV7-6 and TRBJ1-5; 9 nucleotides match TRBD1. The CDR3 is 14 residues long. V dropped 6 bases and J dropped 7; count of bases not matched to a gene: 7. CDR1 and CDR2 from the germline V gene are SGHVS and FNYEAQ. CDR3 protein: CASSLGQGWQPQHF. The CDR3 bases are TGTGCCAGCAGTCTAGGACAGGGGTGGCAGCCCCAGCATTTT.

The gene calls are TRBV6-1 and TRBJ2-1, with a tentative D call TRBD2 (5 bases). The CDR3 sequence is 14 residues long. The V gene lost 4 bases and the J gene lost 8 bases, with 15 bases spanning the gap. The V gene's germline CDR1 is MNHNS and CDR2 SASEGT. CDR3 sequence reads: CASSALGSADEQFF. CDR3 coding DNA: TGTGCCAGCAGTGCACTAGGGTCGGCCGATGAGCAGTTCTTC.

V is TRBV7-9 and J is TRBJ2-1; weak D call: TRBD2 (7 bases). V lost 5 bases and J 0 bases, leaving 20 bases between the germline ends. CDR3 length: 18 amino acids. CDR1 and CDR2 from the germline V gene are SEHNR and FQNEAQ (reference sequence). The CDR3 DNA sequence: TGTGCCAGCAGCCCGAGGGGGGCCACTAGCGTCTCCTACAATGAGCAGTTCTTC. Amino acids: CASSPRGATSVSYNEQFF.

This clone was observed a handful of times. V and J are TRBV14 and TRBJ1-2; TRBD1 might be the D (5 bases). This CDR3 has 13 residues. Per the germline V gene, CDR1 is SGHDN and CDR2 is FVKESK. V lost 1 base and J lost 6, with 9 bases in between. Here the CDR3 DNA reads TGTGCCAGCAGCCAAGCGGCAGGGAATGGCTACACCTTC. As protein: CASSQAAGNGYTF.

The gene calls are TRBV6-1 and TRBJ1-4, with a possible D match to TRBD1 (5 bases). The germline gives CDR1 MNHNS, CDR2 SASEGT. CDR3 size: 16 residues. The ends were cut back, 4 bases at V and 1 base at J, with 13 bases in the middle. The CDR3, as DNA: TGTGCCAGCAGTGGGACATTCCCTGGAACTAATGAAAAACTGTTTTTT. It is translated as CASSGTFPGTNEKLFF.

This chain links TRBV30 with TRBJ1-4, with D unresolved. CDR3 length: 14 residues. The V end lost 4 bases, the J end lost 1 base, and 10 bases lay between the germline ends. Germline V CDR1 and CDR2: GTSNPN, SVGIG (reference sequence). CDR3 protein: CAWTPVRTNEKLFF. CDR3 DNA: TGTGCCTGGACCCCGGTTAGAACTAATGAAAAACTGTTTTTT.

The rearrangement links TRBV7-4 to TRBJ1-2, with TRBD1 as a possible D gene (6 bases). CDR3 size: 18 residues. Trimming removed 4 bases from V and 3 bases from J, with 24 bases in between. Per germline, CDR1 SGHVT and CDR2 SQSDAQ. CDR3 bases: TGTGCCAGCAGCTACGGCCGGGACGGAGGGGGGGGATACTATGGCTACACCTTC. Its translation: CASSYGRDGGGGYYGYTF.

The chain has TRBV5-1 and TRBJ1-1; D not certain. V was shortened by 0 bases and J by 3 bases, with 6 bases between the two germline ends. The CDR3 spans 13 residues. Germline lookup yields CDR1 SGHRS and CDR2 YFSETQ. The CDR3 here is CASSLGGDTEAFF. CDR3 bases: TGCGCCAGCAGCTTGGGGGGAGACACTGAAGCTTTCTTT. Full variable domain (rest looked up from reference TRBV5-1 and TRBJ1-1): KAGVTQTPRYLIKTRGQQVTLSCSPISGHRSVSWYQQTPGQGLQFLFEYFSETQRNKGNFPGRFSGRQFSNSRSEMNVSTLELGDSALYLCASSLGGDTEAFFGQGTRLTVV.

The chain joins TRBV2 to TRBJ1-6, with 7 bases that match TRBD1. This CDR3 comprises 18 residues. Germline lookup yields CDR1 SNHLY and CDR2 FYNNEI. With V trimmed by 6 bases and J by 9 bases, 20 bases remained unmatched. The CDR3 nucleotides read TGTGCCAGCAGGACACCACTAGCAGTAGACAGGGTTGGTTCACCCCTCCACTTT. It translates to CASRTPLAVDRVGSPLHF.

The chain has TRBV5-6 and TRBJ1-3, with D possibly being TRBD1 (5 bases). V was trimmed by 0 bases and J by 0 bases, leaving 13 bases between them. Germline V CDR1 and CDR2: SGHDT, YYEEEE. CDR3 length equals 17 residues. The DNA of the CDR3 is TGTGCCAGCAGCTTGGGACAGACCAGAGCCTCTGGAAACACCATATATTTT. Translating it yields CASSLGQTRASGNTIYF. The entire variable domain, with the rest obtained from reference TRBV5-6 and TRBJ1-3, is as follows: DAGVTQSPTHLIKTRGQQVTLRCSPKSGHDTVSWYQQALGQGPQFIFQYYEEEERQRGNFPDRFSGHQFPNYSSELNVNALLLGDSALYLCASSLGQTRASGNTIYFGEGSWLTVV.

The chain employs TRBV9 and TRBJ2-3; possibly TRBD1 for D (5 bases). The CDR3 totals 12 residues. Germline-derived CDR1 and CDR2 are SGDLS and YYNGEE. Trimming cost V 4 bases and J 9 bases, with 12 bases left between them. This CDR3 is CASSTPKGTQYF. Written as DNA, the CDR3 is TGTGCCAGCAGCACCCCGAAGGGGACGCAGTATTTT.

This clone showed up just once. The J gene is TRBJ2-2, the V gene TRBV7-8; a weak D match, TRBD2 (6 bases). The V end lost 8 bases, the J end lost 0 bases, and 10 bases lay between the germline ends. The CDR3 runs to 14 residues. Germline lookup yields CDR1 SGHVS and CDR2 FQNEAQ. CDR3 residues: CASPGLPNTGELFF. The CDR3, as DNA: TGTGCCAGCCCGGGACTCCCGAACACCGGGGAGCTGTTTTTT. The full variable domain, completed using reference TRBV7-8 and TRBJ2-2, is GAGVSQSPRYKVAKRGQDVALRCDPISGHVSLFWYQQALGQGPEFLTYFQNEAQLDKSGLPSDRFFAERPEGSVSTLKIQRTQQEDSAVYLCASPGLPNTGELFFGEGSRLTVL.

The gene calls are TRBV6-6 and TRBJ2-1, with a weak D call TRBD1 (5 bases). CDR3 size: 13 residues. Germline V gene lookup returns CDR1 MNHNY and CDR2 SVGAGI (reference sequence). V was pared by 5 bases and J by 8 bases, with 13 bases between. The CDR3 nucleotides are TGTGCCAGCAGTCCGCAGGGCCGGGATGAGCAGTTCTTC. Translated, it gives CASSPQGRDEQFF.

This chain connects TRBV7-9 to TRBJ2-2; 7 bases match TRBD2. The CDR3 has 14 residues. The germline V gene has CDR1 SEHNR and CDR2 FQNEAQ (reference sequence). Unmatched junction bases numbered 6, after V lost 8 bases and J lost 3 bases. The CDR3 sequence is CASSSGGHTGELFF. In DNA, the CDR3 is TGTGCCAGCTCATCGGGGGGACACACCGGGGAGCTGTTTTTT.